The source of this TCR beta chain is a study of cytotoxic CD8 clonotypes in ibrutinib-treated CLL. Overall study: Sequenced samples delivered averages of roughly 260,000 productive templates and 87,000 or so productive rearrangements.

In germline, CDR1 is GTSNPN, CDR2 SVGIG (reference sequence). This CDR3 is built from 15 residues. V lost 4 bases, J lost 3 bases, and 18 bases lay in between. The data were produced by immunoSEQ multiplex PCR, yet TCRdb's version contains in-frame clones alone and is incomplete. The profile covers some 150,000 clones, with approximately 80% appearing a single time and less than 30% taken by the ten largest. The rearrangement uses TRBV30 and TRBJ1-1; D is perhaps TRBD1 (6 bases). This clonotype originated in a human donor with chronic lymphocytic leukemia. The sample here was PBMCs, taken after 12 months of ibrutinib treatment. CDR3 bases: TGTGCCTGGAACCCTCTAGGGGGAAGATACACTGAAGCTTTCTTT. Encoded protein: CAWNPLGGRYTEAFF.